The entry below gives a single T cell receptor beta chain sequence along with its context. What it binds is unknown. The sample is drawn from a study of cytomegalovirus exposure and HLA in healthy donors. Study observations and caveats: The classifier reportedly diagnosed cytomegalovirus status with high specificity and sensitivity. By a later analysis, the bulk of CMV-associated TCR beta chains appeared HLA-restricted. Productive status was seen about 90% or about 30% of the time for most TCR beta V segments in an earlier analysis.

PCR involved 60 Vbeta and 13 Jbeta primers. Sequencing used immunoSEQ multiplex PCR; TCRdb keeps in-frame clones, though not all of them. The sample contains 130,000 to 150,000 clones, approximately 80% of which appear only once. This CDR3 has 16 amino acids. Per germline, CDR1 LGHNA and CDR2 YSLEER. V trimming: 2 bases; J trimming: 7 bases; junction bases outside the gene matches: 14. Sequencing was carried out using PBMCs. The chain couples TRBV4-3 to TRBJ2-7, with 7 bases lining up with TRBD1. This TCR was recovered from a male donor in good health and CMV-seronegative. DNA of the CDR3: TGCGCCAGCAGCCAACAAACAGGGGTCCCTCCGCGGGAGCAGTACTTC. Translation: CASSQQTGVPPREQYF.